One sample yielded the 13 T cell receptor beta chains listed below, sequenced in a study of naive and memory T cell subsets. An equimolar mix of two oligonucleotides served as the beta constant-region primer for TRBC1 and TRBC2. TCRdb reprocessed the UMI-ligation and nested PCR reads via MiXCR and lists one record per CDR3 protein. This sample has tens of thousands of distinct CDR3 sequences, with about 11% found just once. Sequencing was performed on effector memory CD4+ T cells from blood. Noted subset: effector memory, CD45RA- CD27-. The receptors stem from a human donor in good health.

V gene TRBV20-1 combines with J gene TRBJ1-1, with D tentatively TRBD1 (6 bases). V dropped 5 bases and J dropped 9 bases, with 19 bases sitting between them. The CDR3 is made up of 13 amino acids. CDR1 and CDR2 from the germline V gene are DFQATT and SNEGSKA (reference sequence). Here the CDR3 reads CSAAMGAGSQAFF. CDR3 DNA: TGCAGTGCTGCCATGGGGGCGGGGTCCCAAGCTTTCTTT.

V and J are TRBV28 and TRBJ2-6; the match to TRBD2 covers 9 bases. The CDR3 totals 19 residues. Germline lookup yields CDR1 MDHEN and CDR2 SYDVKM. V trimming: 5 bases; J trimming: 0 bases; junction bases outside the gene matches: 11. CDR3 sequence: CASSTPRGGGASGANVLTF. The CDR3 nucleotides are TGTGCCAGCAGTACTCCTCGGGGCGGGGGGGCCTCTGGGGCCAACGTCCTGACTTTC.

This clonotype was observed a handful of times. The CDR3 bases are TGTGCCAGCAGGACCGGGACAGGCACTAATGAGCAGTTCTTC. It yields the protein CASRTGTGTNEQFF. The rearrangement joins TRBV28 to TRBJ2-1, with 8 bases identical to TRBD1. This CDR3 is 14 amino acids long. V trimming: 6 bases; J trimming: 7 bases; junction bases outside the gene matches: 8. Germline CDR1 MDHEN, CDR2 SYDVKM.

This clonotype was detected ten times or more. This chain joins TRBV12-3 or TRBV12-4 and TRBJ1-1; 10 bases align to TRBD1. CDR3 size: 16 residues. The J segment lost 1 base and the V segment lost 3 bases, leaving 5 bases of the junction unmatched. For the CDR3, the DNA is TGTGCCAGCAGTTTCAGGGACAGGGGACCGAACACTGAAGCTTTCTTT. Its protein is CASSFRDRGPNTEAFF.

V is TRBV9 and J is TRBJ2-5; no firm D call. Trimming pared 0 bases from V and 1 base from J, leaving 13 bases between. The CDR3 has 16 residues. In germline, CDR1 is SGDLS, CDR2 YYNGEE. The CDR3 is CASSVGKGIVQETQYF. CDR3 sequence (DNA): TGTGCCAGCAGCGTAGGGAAGGGAATAGTCCAAGAGACCCAGTACTTC.

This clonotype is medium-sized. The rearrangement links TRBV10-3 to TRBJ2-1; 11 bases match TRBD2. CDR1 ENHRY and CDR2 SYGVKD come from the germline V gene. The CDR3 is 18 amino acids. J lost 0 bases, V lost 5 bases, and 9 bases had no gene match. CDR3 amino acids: CAISNPSGGLSSYNEQFF. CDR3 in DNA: TGTGCCATCAGTAATCCTAGCGGGGGGCTGAGCTCCTACAATGAGCAGTTCTTC.

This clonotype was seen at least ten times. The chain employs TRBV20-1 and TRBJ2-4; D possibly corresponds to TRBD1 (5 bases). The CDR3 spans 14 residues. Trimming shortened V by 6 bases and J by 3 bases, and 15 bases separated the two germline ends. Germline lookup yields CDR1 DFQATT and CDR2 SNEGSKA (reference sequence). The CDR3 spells CSARTGFNKNIQYF. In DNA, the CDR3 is TGCAGTGCGAGAACAGGTTTTAACAAAAACATTCAGTACTTC.

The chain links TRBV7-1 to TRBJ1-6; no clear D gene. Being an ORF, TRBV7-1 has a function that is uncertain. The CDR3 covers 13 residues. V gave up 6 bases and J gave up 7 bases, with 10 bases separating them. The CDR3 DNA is TGTGCCAGCAGACCGACCCAAAATTCACCCCTCCACTTT. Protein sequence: CASRPTQNSPLHF.

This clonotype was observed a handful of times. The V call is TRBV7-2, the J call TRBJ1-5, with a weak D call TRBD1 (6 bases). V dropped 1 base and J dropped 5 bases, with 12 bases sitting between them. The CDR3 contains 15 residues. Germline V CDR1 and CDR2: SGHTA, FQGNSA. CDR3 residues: CASSLGRRGDQPQHF. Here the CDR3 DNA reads TGTGCCAGCAGCTTAGGTCGCAGGGGCGATCAGCCCCAGCATTTT.

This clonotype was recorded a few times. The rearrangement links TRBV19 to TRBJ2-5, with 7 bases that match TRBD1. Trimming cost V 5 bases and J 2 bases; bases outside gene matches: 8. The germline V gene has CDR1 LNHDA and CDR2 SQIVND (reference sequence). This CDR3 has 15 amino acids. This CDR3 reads CASSQGVRQQETQYF. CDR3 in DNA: TGTGCCAGTAGTCAGGGGGTGAGACAGCAAGAGACCCAGTACTTC. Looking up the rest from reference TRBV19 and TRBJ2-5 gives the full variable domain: DGGITQSPKYLFRKEGQNVTLSCEQNLNHDAMYWYRQDPGQGLRLIYYSQIVNDFQKGDIAEGYSVSREKKESFPLTVTSAQKNPTAFYLCASSQGVRQQETQYFGPGTRLLVL.

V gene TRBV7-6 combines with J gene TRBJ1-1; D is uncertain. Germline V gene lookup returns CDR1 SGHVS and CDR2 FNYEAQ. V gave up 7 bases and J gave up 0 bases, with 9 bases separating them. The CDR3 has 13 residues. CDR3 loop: CASTTELNTEAFF. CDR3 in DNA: TGTGCCAGCACGACTGAATTGAACACTGAAGCTTTCTTT.

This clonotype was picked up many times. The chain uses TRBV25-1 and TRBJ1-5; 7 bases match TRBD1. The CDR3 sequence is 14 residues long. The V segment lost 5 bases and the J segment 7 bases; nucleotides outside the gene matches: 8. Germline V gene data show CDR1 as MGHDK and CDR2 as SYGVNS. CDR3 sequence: CASSQGGAGQPQHF. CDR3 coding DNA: TGTGCCAGCAGTCAAGGGGGCGCGGGGCAGCCCCAGCATTTT.

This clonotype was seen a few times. The CDR3 region is CASSQDVRGSNGYTF. CDR3 DNA sequence: TGTGCCAGCAGCCAAGACGTAAGGGGATCGAATGGCTACACCTTC. The chain recombines TRBV4-2 with TRBJ1-2; possibly TRBD1 for D (5 bases). Germline loops: CDR1 LGHNA, CDR2 YNFKEQ. This CDR3 is 15 amino acids long. V shed 0 bases and J shed 6 bases, with 14 bases lying between them.